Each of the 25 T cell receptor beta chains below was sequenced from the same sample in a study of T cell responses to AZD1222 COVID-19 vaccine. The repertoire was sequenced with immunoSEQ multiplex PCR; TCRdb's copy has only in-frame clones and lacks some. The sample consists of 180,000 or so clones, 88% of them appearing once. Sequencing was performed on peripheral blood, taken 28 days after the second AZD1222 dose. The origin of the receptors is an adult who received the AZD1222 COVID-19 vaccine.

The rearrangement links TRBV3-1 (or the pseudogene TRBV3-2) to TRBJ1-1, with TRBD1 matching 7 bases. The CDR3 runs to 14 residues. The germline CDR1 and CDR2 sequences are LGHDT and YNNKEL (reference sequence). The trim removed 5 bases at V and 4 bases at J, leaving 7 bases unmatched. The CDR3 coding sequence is TGTGCCAGCAGCTCCCAGGGGGGAGGCACTGAAGCTTTCTTT. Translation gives CASSSQGGGTEAFF.

CDR3 coding DNA: TGTGCCAGCCACCTTAGCGGGAGGGGACTCCTCGGGGCCTACGAGCAGTACTTC. Amino acids: CASHLSGRGLLGAYEQYF. The chain carries TRBV18 and TRBJ2-7, with 11 bases aligning to TRBD2. Per germline, CDR1 KGHSH and CDR2 LQKENI. After removal of 8 bases from V and 2 bases from J, the junction contained 17 bases not matched to a gene. The CDR3 spans 18 residues.

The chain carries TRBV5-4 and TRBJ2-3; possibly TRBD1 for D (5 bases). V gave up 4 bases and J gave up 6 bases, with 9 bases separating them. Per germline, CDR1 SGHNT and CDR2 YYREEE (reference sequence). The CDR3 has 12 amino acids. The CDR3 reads CASSGNRDTQYF. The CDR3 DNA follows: TGTGCCAGCAGCGGTAACAGGGATACGCAGTATTTT.

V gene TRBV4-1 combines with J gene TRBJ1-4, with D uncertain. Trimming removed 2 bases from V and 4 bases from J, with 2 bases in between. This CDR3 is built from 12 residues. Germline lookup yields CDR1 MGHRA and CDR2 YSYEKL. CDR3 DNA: TGCGCCAGCAGCCAAAGTAATGAAAAACTGTTTTTT. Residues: CASSQSNEKLFF.

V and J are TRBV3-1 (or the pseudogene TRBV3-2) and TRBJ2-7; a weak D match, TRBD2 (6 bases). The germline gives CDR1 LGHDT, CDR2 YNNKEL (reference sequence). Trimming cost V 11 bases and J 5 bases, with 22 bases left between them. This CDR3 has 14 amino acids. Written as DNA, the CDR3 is TGTGCCTGTTCTTACCGAGCGGGTGACGACGAGCAGTACTTC. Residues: CACSYRAGDDEQYF.

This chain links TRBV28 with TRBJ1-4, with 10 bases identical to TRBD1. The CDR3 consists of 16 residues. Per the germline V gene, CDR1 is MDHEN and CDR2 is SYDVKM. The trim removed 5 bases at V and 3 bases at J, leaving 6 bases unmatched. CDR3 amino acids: CASSRQGAGSNEKLFF. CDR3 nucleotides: TGTGCCAGCAGTAGACAGGGGGCAGGATCTAATGAAAAACTGTTTTTT.

The CDR3 loop reads CASSQDRRDNEKLFF. CDR3 nucleotide sequence: TGTGCCAGCAGTCAGGACAGGAGGGATAATGAAAAACTGTTTTTT. V usage is TRBV2 and J usage is TRBJ1-4, with 7 bases that match TRBD1. This CDR3 comprises 15 residues. Unmatched junction bases numbered 7, after V lost 5 bases and J lost 4 bases. Germline V CDR1 and CDR2: SNHLY, FYNNEI.

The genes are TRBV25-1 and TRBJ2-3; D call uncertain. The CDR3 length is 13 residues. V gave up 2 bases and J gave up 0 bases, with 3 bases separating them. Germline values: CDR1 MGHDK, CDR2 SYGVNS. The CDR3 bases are TGTGCCAGCAGTGAAGCTAGCACAGATACGCAGTATTTT. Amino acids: CASSEASTDTQYF.

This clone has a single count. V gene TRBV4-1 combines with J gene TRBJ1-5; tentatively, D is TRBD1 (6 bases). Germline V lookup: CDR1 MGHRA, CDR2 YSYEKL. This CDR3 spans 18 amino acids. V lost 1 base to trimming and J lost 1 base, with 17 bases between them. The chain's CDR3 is CASSQAGGRALSNQPQHF. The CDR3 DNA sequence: TGCGCCAGCAGCCAAGCCGGGGGCCGGGCCCTAAGCAATCAGCCCCAGCATTTT.

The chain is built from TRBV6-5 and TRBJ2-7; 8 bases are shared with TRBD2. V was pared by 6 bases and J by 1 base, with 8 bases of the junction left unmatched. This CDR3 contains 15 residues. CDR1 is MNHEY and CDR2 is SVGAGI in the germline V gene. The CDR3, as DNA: TGTGCCAGCAGACGCGAGGCTAGCGGGTCCTACGAGCAGTACTTC. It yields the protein CASRREASGSYEQYF.

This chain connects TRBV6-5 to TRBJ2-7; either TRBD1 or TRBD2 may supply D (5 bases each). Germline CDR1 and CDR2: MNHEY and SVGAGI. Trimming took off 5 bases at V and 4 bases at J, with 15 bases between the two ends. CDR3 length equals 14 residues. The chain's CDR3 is CASSTAPGHYEQYF. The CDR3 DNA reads TGTGCCAGCAGTACGGCTCCGGGGCATTACGAGCAGTACTTC.

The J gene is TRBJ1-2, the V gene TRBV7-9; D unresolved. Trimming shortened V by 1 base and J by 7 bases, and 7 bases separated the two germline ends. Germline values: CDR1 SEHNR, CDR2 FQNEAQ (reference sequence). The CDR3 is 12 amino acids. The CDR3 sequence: CASSLGVLGYTF. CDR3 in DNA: TGTGCCAGCAGCTTAGGGGTCCTTGGCTACACCTTC.

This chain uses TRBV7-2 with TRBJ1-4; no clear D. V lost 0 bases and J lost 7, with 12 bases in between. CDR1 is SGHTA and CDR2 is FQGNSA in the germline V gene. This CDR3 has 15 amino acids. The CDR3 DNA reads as TGTGCCAGCAGCTTAGCGCGCACTGCCGGTGAAAAACTGTTTTTT. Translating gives CASSLARTAGEKLFF.

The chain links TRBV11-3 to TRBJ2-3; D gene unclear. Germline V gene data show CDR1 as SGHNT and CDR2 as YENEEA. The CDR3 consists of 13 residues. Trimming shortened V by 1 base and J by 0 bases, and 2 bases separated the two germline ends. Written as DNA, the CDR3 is TGTGCCAGCAGCTTAGGTAGCACAGATACGCAGTATTTT. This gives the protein CASSLGSTDTQYF.

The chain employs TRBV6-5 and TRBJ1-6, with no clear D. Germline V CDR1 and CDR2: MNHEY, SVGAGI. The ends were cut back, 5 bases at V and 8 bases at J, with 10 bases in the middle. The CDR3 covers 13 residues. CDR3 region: CASSTPGDSPLHF. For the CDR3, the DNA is TGTGCCAGCAGTACCCCCGGGGATTCACCCCTCCACTTT.

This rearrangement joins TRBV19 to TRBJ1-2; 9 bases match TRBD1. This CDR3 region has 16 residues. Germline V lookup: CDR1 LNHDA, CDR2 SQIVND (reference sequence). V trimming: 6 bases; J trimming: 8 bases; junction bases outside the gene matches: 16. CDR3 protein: CASSRGRGQGLNGYTF. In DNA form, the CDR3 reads TGTGCCAGTAGCAGAGGTCGCGGACAGGGGCTCAACGGCTACACCTTC.

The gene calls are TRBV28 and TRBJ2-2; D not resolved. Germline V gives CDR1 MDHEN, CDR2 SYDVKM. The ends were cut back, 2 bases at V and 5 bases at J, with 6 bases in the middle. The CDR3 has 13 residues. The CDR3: CASSLGWTGELFF. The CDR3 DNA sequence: TGTGCCAGCAGTTTAGGTTGGACCGGGGAGCTGTTTTTT.

This chain's CDR3 is CATSKPRGASNQPQHF. The CDR3 region has the DNA TGTGCCACCAGCAAACCCAGGGGGGCCAGCAATCAGCCCCAGCATTTT. The chain links TRBV15 to TRBJ1-5, with 7 positions matching TRBD1. With 4 bases clipped from V and 1 base from J, the junction kept 7 bases outside the gene matches. This CDR3 is 16 amino acids long. Germline-derived CDR1 and CDR2 are LNHNV and YYDKDF (reference sequence). The complete variable domain, with remaining parts taken from reference TRBV15 and TRBJ1-5, reads DAMVIQNPRYQVTQFGKPVTLSCSQTLNHNVMYWYQQKSSQAPKLLFHYYDKDFNNEADTPDNFQSRRPNTSFCFLDIRSPGLGDTAMYLCATSKPRGASNQPQHFGDGTRLSIL.

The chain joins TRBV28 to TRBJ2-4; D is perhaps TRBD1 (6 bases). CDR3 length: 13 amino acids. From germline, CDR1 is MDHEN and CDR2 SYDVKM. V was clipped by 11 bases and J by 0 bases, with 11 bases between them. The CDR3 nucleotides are TGTGCCTGCTGGGGGCTAGCCAAAAACATTCAGTACTTC. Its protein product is CACWGLAKNIQYF. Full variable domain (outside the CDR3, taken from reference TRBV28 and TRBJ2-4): DVKVTQSSRYLVKRTGEKVFLECVQDMDHENMFWYRQDPGLGLRLIYFSYDVKMKEKGDIPEGYSVSREKKERFSLILESASTNQTSMYLCACWGLAKNIQYFGAGTRLSVL.

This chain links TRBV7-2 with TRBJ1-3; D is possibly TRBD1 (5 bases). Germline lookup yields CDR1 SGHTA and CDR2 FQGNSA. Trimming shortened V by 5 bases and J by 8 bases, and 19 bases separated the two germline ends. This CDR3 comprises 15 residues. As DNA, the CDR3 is TGTGCCAGCAGCCCCCGGCAGGGAATCGGAGACACCATATATTTT. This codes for CASSPRQGIGDTIYF. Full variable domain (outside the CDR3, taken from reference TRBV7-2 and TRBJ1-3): GAGVSQSPSNKVTEKGKDVELRCDPISGHTALYWYRQSLGQGLEFLIYFQGNSAPDKSGLPSDRFSAERTGGSVSTLTIQRTQQEDSAVYLCASSPRQGIGDTIYFGEGSWLTVV.

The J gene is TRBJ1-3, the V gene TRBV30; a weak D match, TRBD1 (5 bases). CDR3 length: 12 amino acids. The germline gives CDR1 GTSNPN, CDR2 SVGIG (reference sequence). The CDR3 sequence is CAEQDFGNTIYF. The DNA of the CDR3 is TGTGCTGAACAGGATTTTGGAAACACCATATATTTT. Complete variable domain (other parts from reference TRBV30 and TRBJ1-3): SQTIHQWPATLVQPVGSPLSLECTVEGTSNPNLYWYRQAAGRGLQLLFYSVGIGQISSEVPQNLSASRPQDRQFILSSKKLLLSDSGFYLCAEQDFGNTIYFGEGSWLTVV.

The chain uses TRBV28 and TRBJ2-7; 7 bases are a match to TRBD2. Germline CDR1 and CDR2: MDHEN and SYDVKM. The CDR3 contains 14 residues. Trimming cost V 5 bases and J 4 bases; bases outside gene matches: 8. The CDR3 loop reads CASSVLAGWYEQYF. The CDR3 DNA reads TGTGCCAGCAGTGTATTAGCGGGTTGGTACGAGCAGTACTTC.

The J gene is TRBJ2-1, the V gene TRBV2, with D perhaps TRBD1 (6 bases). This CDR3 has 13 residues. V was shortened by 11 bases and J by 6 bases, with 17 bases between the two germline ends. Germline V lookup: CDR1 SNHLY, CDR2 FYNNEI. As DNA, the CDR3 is TGTGCCTACCGGATAGGGGGTCTCAATGAGCAGTTCTTC. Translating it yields CAYRIGGLNEQFF. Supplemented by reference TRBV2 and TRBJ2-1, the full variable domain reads EPEVTQTPSHQVTQMGQEVILRCVPISNHLYFYWYRQILGQKVEFLVSFYNNEISEKSEIFDDQFSVERPDGSNFTLKIRSTKLEDSAMYFCAYRIGGLNEQFFGPGTRLTVL.

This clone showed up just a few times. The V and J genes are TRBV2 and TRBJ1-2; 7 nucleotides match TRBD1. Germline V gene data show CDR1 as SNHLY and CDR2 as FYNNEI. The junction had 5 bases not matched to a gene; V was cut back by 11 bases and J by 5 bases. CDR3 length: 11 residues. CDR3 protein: CARKQGYGYTF. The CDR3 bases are TGTGCCCGTAAACAGGGGTATGGCTACACCTTC.

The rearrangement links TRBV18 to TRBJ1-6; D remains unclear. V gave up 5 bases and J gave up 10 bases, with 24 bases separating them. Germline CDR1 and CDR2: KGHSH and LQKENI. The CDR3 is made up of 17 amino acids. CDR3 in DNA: TGTGCCAGCTCATCTGATCAAGGATCCATTTCGGGCTCACCCCTCCACTTT. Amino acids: CASSSDQGSISGSPLHF. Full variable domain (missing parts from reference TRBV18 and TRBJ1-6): NAGVMQNPRHLVRRRGQEARLRCSPMKGHSHVYWYRQLPEEGLKFMVYLQKENIIDESGMPKERFSAEFPKEGPSILRIQQVVRGDSAAYFCASSSDQGSISGSPLHFGNGTRLTVT.